These 14 T cell receptor beta chains were sequenced from one sample in a study of beta chain features in type 1 diabetes. General study findings and limits: Researchers report that Type 1 diabetes patients had moderately but significantly shorter TCRB CDR3s across all four CD4+ subsets.

Every isolated RNA sample was fully reverse transcribed, so sequencing captured expressed TCRB transcripts. Libraries were prepared by immunoSEQ multiplex PCR; TCRdb keeps only in-frame clonotypes and omits some of them. The sample consists of hundreds of thousands of clones, 11% to 15% of them appearing once. No antigen is known for these receptors. Sequenced material: naive CD4+ T cells from blood. Every receptor here comes from a man aged 18 to 35 with type 1 diabetes.

This sequence joins TRBV5-1 and TRBJ1-1; D uncertain. V was cut by 4 bases and J by 4 bases, with 17 bases left in between. CDR1 and CDR2 (germline): SGHRS, YFSETQ. The CDR3 spans 15 residues. DNA of the CDR3: TGCGCCAGCAGCCCCAGTCGGGATATGAGCACTGAAGCTTTCTTT. This codes for CASSPSRDMSTEAFF.

This clone was recorded once. The chain is built from TRBV14 and TRBJ1-1; tentatively, D is TRBD1 (5 bases). Trimming left V 1 base short and J 10 bases short, with 10 bases between. Germline-derived CDR1 and CDR2 are SGHDN and FVKESK. The CDR3 is 12 amino acids. CDR3 protein: CASSQGGIRAFF. CDR3 bases: TGTGCCAGCAGCCAAGGGGGGATTCGAGCTTTCTTT.

The chain recombines TRBV13 with TRBJ2-7, with D unclear. CDR1 PRHDT and CDR2 FYEKMQ come from the germline V gene (reference sequence). V was clipped by 2 bases and J by 4 bases, with 18 bases between them. CDR3 length: 16 amino acids. CDR3 bases: TGTGCCAGCAGCTTATTCGCCCCTGCGGTGAGGTACGAGCAGTACTTC. The encoded protein is CASSLFAPAVRYEQYF.

A few counts support this clone. The chain's CDR3 is CAINQGAGNTIYF. CDR3 sequence (DNA): TGTGCCATCAATCAGGGTGCTGGAAACACCATATATTTT. The chain recombines TRBV10-3 with TRBJ1-3; tentative D call: TRBD1 (5 bases). V was shortened by 7 bases and J by 2 bases, with 9 bases between the two germline ends. CDR3 length equals 13 residues. Germline V lookup: CDR1 ENHRY, CDR2 SYGVKD.

The chain recombines TRBV30 with TRBJ2-2; 7 bases are shared with TRBD1. Unmatched junction bases numbered 8, after V lost 4 bases and J lost 0 bases. Germline V gene lookup returns CDR1 GTSNPN and CDR2 SVGIG (reference sequence). This CDR3 spans 16 amino acids. The CDR3 loop is CAWIRWDSTNTGELFF. CDR3 DNA: TGTGCCTGGATTCGATGGGACAGCACGAACACCGGGGAGCTGTTTTTT.

This clone was detected only a few times. The chain joins TRBV15 to TRBJ1-5, with TRBD1 matching 10 bases. The CDR3 spans 16 residues. V gave up 3 bases and J gave up 4 bases; unmatched junction bases: 6. From germline, CDR1 is LNHNV and CDR2 YYDKDF (reference sequence). Here the CDR3 DNA reads TGTGCCACCAGCAGGGGGACGGACAGGGGGAATCAGCCCCAGCATTTT. Its protein product is CATSRGTDRGNQPQHF.

This clone appeared a few times. The rearrangement links TRBV30 to TRBJ1-1; D is perhaps TRBD1 (5 bases). The germline V gene has CDR1 GTSNPN and CDR2 SVGIG (reference sequence). The V and J ends lost 0 bases and 8 bases respectively, with 10 bases between them. The CDR3 has 12 residues. The CDR3 region is CAWSVKRGEAFF. CDR3 in DNA: TGTGCCTGGAGTGTAAAAAGGGGCGAAGCTTTCTTT.

This chain connects TRBV6-5 to TRBJ1-3; the match to TRBD1 covers 10 bases. The CDR3 length is 15 residues. CDR1 MNHEY and CDR2 SVGAGI come from the germline V gene. The junction had 4 bases not matched to a gene; V was cut back by 6 bases and J by 2 bases. The CDR3 spells CASRGQGSPGNTIYF. The CDR3 DNA follows: TGTGCCAGCAGGGGACAGGGGAGTCCTGGAAACACCATATATTTT.

CDR3 protein: CSARAVDEQYF. The CDR3 nucleotides are TGCAGTGCTAGGGCGGTTGACGAGCAGTACTTC. The gene calls are TRBV20-1 and TRBJ2-7, with D uncertain. The CDR3 extends over 11 amino acids. V lost 3 bases and J 5 bases, leaving 8 bases between the germline ends. Germline-derived CDR1 and CDR2 are DFQATT and SNEGSKA (reference sequence).

This clone appeared a few times. The V and J genes are TRBV27 and TRBJ2-5; D is unresolved. CDR1 and CDR2 from the germline V gene are MNHEY and SMNVEV (reference sequence). Trimming removed 5 bases at V and 0 bases at J, with 10 bases between. The CDR3 has 14 amino acids. For the CDR3, the DNA is TGTGCCAGCAGTATATACGGACACCAAGAGACCCAGTACTTC. Translation gives CASSIYGHQETQYF.

This clone was counted between two and nine times. This chain connects TRBV15 to TRBJ2-1; D may be TRBD2 (6 bases). Germline CDR1 and CDR2: LNHNV and YYDKDF (reference sequence). The CDR3 totals 17 residues. V shed 0 bases and J shed 4 bases, with 16 bases lying between them. In nucleotides, the CDR3 is TGTGCCACCAGCAGAGACCTAGGGAGCGGGTATTACAATGAGCAGTTCTTC. Translation gives CATSRDLGSGYYNEQFF.

The CDR3 region is CASSLGPSGGADTQYF. The CDR3 DNA reads TGTGCCAGCAGCTTAGGACCTAGCGGGGGTGCAGATACGCAGTATTTT. The J gene is TRBJ2-3, the V gene TRBV7-2, with TRBD2 matching over 10 bases. V was pared by 1 base and J by 4 bases, with 5 bases of the junction left unmatched. Germline V CDR1 and CDR2: SGHTA, FQGNSA. CDR3 length: 16 amino acids.

The CDR3 DNA is TGTGCCAGCAGCGAGAGAGGTAGCTCCTATAATTCACCCCTCCACTTT. It yields the protein CASSERGSSYNSPLHF. J is TRBJ1-6 and V is TRBV9; D gene unclear. Trimming took off 3 bases at V and 0 bases at J, with 10 bases between the two ends. There are 16 residues in the CDR3. Germline V CDR1 and CDR2: SGDLS, YYNGEE.

The chain is built from TRBV9 and TRBJ1-1; 8 bases line up with TRBD1. The V segment lost 2 bases and the J segment 4 bases; nucleotides outside the gene matches: 4. Germline V gene data show CDR1 as SGDLS and CDR2 as YYNGEE. This CDR3 contains 14 residues. The CDR3 DNA follows: TGTGCCAGCAGCGTTAGACAGGGGTCCACTGAAGCTTTCTTT. Protein sequence: CASSVRQGSTEAFF.